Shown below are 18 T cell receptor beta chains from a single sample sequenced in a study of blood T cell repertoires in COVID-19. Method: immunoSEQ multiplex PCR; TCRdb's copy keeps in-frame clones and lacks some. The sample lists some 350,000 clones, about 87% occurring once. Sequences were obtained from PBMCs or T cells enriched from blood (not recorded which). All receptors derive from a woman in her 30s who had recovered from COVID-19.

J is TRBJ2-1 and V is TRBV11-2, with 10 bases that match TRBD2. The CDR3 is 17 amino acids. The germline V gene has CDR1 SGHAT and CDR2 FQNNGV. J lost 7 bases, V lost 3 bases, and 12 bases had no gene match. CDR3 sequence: CASSFDQAGGPGNEQFF. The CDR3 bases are TGTGCCAGCAGCTTCGACCAAGCGGGGGGGCCGGGGAATGAGCAGTTCTTC.

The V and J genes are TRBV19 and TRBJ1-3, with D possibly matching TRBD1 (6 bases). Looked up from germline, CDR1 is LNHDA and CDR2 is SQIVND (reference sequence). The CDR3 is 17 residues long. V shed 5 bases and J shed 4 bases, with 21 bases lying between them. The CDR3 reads CASSSTGTSGIGNTIYF. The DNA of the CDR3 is TGTGCCAGTAGTTCAACGGGGACATCGGGGATCGGAAACACCATATATTTT.

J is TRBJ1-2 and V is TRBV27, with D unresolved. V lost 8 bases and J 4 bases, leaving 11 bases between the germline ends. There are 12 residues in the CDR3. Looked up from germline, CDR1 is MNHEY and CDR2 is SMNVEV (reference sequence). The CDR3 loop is CASRRTGYGYTF. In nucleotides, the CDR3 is TGTGCCAGCCGGAGGACCGGCTATGGCTACACCTTC.

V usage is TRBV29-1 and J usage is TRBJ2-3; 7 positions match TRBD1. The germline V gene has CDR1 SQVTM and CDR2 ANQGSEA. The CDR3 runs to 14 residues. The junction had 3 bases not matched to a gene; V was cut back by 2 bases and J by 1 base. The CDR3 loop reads CSVERQGGTDTQYF. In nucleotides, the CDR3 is TGCAGCGTTGAAAGGCAGGGGGGCACAGATACGCAGTATTTT.

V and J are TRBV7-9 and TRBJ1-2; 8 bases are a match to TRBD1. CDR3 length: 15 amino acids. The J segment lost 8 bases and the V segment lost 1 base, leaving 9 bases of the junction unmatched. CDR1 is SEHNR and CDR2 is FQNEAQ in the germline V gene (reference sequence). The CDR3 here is CASSLVGAGGHGYTF. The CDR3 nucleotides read TGTGCCAGCAGCTTAGTGGGGGCAGGGGGCCACGGCTACACCTTC.

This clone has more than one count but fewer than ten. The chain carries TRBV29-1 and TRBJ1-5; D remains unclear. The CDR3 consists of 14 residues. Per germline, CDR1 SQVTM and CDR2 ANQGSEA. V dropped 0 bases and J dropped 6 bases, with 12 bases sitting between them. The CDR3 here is CSVEDSVAGQPQHF. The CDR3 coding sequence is TGCAGCGTTGAAGATTCGGTCGCGGGTCAGCCCCAGCATTTT.

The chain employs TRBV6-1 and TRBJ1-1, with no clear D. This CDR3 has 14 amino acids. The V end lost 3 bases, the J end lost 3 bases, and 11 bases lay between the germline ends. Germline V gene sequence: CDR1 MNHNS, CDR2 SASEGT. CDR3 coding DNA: TGTGCCAGCAGTGACGCGGGGTACGACACTGAAGCTTTCTTT. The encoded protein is CASSDAGYDTEAFF.

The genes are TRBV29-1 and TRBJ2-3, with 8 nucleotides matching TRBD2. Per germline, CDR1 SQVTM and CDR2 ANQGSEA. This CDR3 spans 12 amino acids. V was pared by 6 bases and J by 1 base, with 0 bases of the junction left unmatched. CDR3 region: CSVGGGTDTQYF. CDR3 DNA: TGCAGCGTCGGGGGGGGCACAGATACGCAGTATTTT.

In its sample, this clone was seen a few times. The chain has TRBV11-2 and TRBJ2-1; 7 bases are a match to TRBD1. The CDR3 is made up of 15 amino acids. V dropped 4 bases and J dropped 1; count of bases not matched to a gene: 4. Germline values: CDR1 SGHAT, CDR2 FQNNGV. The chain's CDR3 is CASSSKGQSYNEQFF. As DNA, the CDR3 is TGTGCCAGCAGCTCTAAGGGACAGTCCTACAATGAGCAGTTCTTC.

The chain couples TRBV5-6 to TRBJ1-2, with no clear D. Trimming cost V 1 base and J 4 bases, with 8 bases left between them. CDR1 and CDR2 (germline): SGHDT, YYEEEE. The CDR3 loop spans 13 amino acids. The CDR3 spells CASSLLGSYGYTF. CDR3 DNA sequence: TGTGCCAGCAGCTTGCTCGGGAGCTATGGCTACACCTTC.

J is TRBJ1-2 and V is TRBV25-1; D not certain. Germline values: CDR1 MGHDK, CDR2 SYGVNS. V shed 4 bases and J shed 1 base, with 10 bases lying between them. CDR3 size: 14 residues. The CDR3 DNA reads TGTGCCAGCAGTGGAAACACCTTTAACTATGGCTACACCTTC. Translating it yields CASSGNTFNYGYTF.

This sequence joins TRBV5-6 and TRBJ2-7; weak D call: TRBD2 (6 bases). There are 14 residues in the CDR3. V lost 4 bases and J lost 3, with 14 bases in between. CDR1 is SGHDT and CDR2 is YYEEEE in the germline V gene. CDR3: CASSRGGPSYEQYF. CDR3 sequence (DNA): TGTGCCAGCAGCCGAGGAGGGCCGAGCTACGAGCAGTACTTC. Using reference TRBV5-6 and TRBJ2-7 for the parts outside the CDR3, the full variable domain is DAGVTQSPTHLIKTRGQQVTLRCSPKSGHDTVSWYQQALGQGPQFIFQYYEEEERQRGNFPDRFSGHQFPNYSSELNVNALLLGDSALYLCASSRGGPSYEQYFGPGTRLTVT.

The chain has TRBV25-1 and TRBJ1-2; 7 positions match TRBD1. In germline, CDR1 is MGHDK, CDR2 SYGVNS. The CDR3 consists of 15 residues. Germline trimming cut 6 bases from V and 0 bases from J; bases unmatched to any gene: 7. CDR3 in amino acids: CASSGWTGANYGYTF. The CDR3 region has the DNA TGTGCCAGCAGCGGGTGGACAGGAGCTAACTATGGCTACACCTTC.

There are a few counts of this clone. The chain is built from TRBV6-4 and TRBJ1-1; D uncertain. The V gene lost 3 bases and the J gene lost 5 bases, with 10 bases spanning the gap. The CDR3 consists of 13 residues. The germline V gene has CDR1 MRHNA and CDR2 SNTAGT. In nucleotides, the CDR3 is TGTGCCAGCAGTGAGGAGGAAGGGACTGAAGCTTTCTTT. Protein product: CASSEEEGTEAFF.

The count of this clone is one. CDR3 loop: CASSLTSGGNNEQFF. CDR3 nucleotide sequence: TGTGCCAGCAGCCTGACTAGCGGGGGGAATAATGAGCAGTTCTTC. The chain employs TRBV7-8 and TRBJ2-1; 13 positions agree with TRBD2. V was pared by 5 bases and J by 7 bases, with 5 bases of the junction left unmatched. The germline V gene encodes CDR1 SGHVS and CDR2 FQNEAQ. The CDR3 extends over 15 amino acids.

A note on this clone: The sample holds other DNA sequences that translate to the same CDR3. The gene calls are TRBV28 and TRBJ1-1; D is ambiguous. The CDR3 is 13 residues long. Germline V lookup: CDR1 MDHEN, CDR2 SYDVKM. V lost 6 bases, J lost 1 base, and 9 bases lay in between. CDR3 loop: CASSPLRNTEAFF. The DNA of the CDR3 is TGTGCCAGCAGCCCTTTGAGGAACACTGAAGCTTTCTTT. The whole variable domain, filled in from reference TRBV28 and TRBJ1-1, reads DVKVTQSSRYLVKRTGEKVFLECVQDMDHENMFWYRQDPGLGLRLIYFSYDVKMKEKGDIPEGYSVSREKKERFSLILESASTNQTSMYLCASSPLRNTEAFFGQGTRLTVV.

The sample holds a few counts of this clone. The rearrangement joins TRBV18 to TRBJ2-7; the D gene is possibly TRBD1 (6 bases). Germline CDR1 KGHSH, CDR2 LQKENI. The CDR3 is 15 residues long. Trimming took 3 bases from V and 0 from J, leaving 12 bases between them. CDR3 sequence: CASSPLGAVSYEQYF. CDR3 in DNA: TGTGCCAGCTCACCCCTGGGGGCCGTCTCCTACGAGCAGTACTTC.

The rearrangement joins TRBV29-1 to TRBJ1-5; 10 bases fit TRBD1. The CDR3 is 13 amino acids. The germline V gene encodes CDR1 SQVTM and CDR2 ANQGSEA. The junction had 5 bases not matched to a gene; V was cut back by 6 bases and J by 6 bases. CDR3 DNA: TGCAGCGTGGGACAGGGGCCGGGTCAGCCCCAGCATTTT. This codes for CSVGQGPGQPQHF.